This T cell receptor beta chain was found in a study of shared clonotypes between healthy human individuals. Study outcomes and limitations: Sampling was confined to blood; repertoires within tissues likely differ.

On this clone itself: Its antigen is not identified.

Trimming pared 2 bases from V and 1 base from J, leaving 9 bases between. The CDR3 has 14 residues. Germline V gene data show CDR1 as KGHSH and CDR2 as LQKENI. Clones were sequenced by immunoSEQ multiplex PCR, and TCRdb holds only the in-frame ones, with some missing. The data hold about 320,000 clones, with around 90% observed a single time. The sample taken for sequencing was memory CD8+ T cells sorted from blood. As to subset: CD45RO+ cells pooled with CCR7-negative TemRA cells. The chain is built from TRBV18 and TRBJ2-7; D possibly corresponds to TRBD2 (5 bases). This receptor was identified in a young man in good health. CDR3 sequence reads: CASSPFKRSYEQYF. DNA of the CDR3: TGTGCCAGCTCACCATTTAAGCGGTCCTACGAGCAGTACTTC.